The clone carrying this T cell receptor beta chain occurred many times. Using its own MiXCR run on the PCR reads, TCRdb lists one record per CDR3 protein. The sample lists 400,000 to 600,000 distinct CDR3 sequences; about 20% were seen once. Source material for naive CD8 libraries was roughly 18,000 to 1,000,000 sorted cells, with 10%, 30% or 50% RNA. As CD8+CD4-CCR7+CD45RA+ cells, naive CD8 T cells were sorted. This entry is derived from a study of molecular identifiers for immune sequencing clone quantification. V dropped 6 bases and J dropped 7; count of bases not matched to a gene: 13. Germline lookup yields CDR1 SQVTM and CDR2 ANQGSEA. CDR3 length equals 14 residues.

This sequence joins TRBV29-1 and TRBJ2-3; TRBD1 aligns across 7 bases. The sample was naive CD8+ T cells from blood, with Jurkat cell RNA spiked in. Subset denoted: FACS-sorted CD8+CD4-CCR7+CD45RA+ naive T cells. This clonotype was obtained from a human donor in good health. Some libraries in this study had Jurkat cell RNA spiked in. The CDR3 nucleotides read TGCAGCGTGGAACCACAGGGGTTGGGAAATACGCAGTATTTT. Translated: CSVEPQGLGNTQYF.